This T cell receptor (beta chain) came from a study of neurological immune-mediated disorders (dated by TCRdb to about 2019). With regard to the full study: Peripheral blood TCR-beta repertoires from patients with HTLV-I-associated myelopathy (HAM/TSP), patients with multiple sclerosis, and healthy controls were compared in the study using UMI-based sequencing. Longitudinal samples, technical triplicates and paired sorted CD4+ and CD8+ T-cell subsets, alongside PBMC samples, were included among the roughly 100 TCR-beta libraries. The cohort included approximately 70 subjects: approximately 14 with HAM/TSP, about 34 with multiple sclerosis, and 20 healthy controls. Beyond this particular receptor, the publication reports: Expanded clones from different subjects shared no identical CDR3 amino acid sequences, which suggests that TCR-beta repertoires were private in all groups. TCR clonal expansion was highest in HAM/TSP patients and lowest in MS patients, with MS patients falling below even healthy controls.

As encoded in the germline V gene, CDR1 is KGHSH while CDR2 is LQKENI. The CDR3 starts with the cysteine, ends with the phenylalanine, and has 15 residues. Only the CDR3 region is kept as DNA, spanning 45 bases read in frame from base 1. For this chain, trimming is 2 bases at the V end and 4 bases at the J end, and the number of junction bases without a gene match is 4. This clonotype has at least ten counts. The antigen this receptor binds is unknown. There are no base qualities to consult, and no much larger clone falls within one base. cDNA synthesis used template-switch 5'RACE with a primer carrying a 10-nucleotide random unique molecular identifier tagging each TCR transcript. Every sequencing run covered 15-18 subjects and yielded more than 160 million TCR-beta sequences. The RNeasy kit was used for extraction of total RNA. The KAPA Real-time Library Amplification kit was used to amplify TCR-beta VDJ regions with primers targeting the TCR constant region and the 5'RACE anchor. A first PCR added sample indexes and Illumina adaptors, and a second PCR then raised library yield. After Ampure bead purification, the TCR product of roughly 650 bp was size-selected on a 2% E-gel SizeSelection system. Before pooling, library quality was assessed on a Bioanalyzer, concentration was determined with Qubit, and library quantification was performed with the Kapa Library Quantification kit. An Illumina HiSeq 2500 was used to sequence the libraries paired-end at 2 x 150 bp. To increase sequence diversity, about 25-31% phiX was spiked into each library pool. As for how the authors treated the data: Quality-filtered reads were processed with the UMI-based MiGEC pipeline, and over 75% of raw TCR sequences were removed by the MiGEC pipeline during error correction. VDJ genes were aligned to IMGT germline references, and each clonotype was defined by a unique CDR3 amino acid sequence together with V-J genes. Clonal expansion, Shannon diversity, and CDR3 relatedness (CalcPairwiseDistances, ClusterSamples) were evaluated with VDJtools, and phylogenetic trees were built with CLCbio workbench. Expanded clones were defined as having at least 8 unique UMIs, based on coefficient-of-variation modelling across technical triplicates. TCRdb reran the public reads through fastp at Q25 and MiXCR, keeping productive beta chains. Duplicate CDR3 protein sequences are folded into a single record with the most common DNA and genes. What appears here as the V and J calls and clone size reflects TCRdb's work, not the paper's. The sample contains about 79,000 distinct CDR3 sequences, roughly an eighth of them found a single time. Under 7% of the sample rests with the top ten.

The healthy controls were volunteers from blood banks in Maryland, USA. Libraries from unsorted PBMCs were made from 2 million PBMCs kept in RNAlater at -80 degrees C until RNA extraction. Peripheral blood underwent Ficoll-Hypaque density gradient centrifugation to isolate PBMCs, which were then cryopreserved in liquid nitrogen. This receptor was obtained from a woman aged 45-60 years in good health. Recombination connected TRBV18 to TRBJ2-1, with 8 bases aligning to TRBD2. The source material was PBMCs. The CDR3 sequence is CASSPISGEYNEQFF. The sequence in DNA is TGTGCCAGCTCACCAATTAGCGGGGAGTACAATGAGCAGTTCTTC.